This T cell receptor (beta chain) was observed in a study of shared clonotypes between healthy human individuals. The study, taken as a whole, reports: Rarefaction indicated that sorted-subset sequencing remained incomplete although depth was large.

Comments on this clone: Its antigen is not known.

Germline CDR1 is SGHRS and CDR2 is YFSETQ. This CDR3 has 14 residues. Naivety among CD8 cells was defined by CD45RO negativity and positive CCR7 selection, thereby excluding terminally differentiated effector memory CD45RA+ cells. Every contributor of samples was a Caucasian grown-up residing in Nashville, Tennessee. Clones were sequenced by immunoSEQ multiplex PCR, and TCRdb holds only the in-frame ones, with some missing. The table lists around 600,000 clones, about 95% of them singletons. The sequenced sample was naive CD8+ T cells sorted from blood. This TCR derives from a woman aged 30 to 39 in good health. The chain combines TRBV5-1 with TRBJ2-5; D unclear. The end of the DNA aligns better with TRBJ2-7, so the J call may be wrong. CDR3 residues: CASSLDGTSYEQYF. In nucleotides, the CDR3 is TGCGCCAGCAGCTTGGATGGTACGTCCTACGAGCAGTACTTC.